This is a list of T cell receptor beta chains from one sample in a study of naive and memory T cell subsets. MiXCR was run by TCRdb on the UMI-ligation and nested PCR reads, yielding one entry per CDR3 protein. The sample comprises roughly 91,000 distinct CDR3 sequences, 13% of which are singletons, and approximately 0.84% rests with the top ten. The sequenced sample consisted of central memory CD4+ T cells from blood. The source is a human donor in good health. The CDR3 runs from the conserved cysteine through the conserved F or W. A D gene is named only where the DNA matches it firmly. For some rows the clone size is stated as once, few or many, or as a class when expanded; others skip it.

clone_size j_call d_call v_call cdr3_aa cdr3_nt
- TRBJ1-1 TRBD1 TRBV6-5 CASSRFGTDLRPEAFF TGTGCCAGCAGCCGATTTGGGACAGATCTACGGCCTGAAGCTTTCTTT
many TRBJ2-3 - TRBV29-1 CSVDNQNLATDTQYF TGCAGCGTTGACAACCAGAACCTGGCCACAGATACGCAGTATTTT
few TRBJ1-4 TRBD1 TRBV30 CAWSTGTALFF TGTGCCTGGAGTACCGGGACAGCACTGTTTTTT
many TRBJ2-1 - TRBV27 CASSQKGGVWTSEQFF TGTGCCAGCAGTCAAAAGGGGGGGGTTTGGACAAGTGAGCAGTTCTTC
many TRBJ2-7 - TRBV10-3 CAISASNTGEAYEQYF TGTGCCATCAGCGCTTCAAATACAGGGGAGGCCTACGAGCAGTACTTC
few TRBJ2-3 - TRBV29-1 CSVDAAQGTQYF TGCAGCGTTGACGCAGCTCAGGGTACGCAGTATTTT
- TRBJ1-1 - TRBV29-1 CSVHPAGKTEAFF TGCAGCGTTCATCCGGCGGGGAAAACTGAAGCTTTCTTT
few TRBJ1-1 - TRBV2 CASSDQANTEAFF TGTGCCAGCAGTGACCAAGCGAACACTGAAGCTTTCTTT
few TRBJ2-7 TRBD2 TRBV18 CASSTQRGGSNEQYF TGTGCCAGCTCAACCCAACGAGGCGGGAGTAACGAGCAGTACTTC
- TRBJ2-5 - TRBV24-1 CATSDRQGIQETQYF TGTGCCACCAGTGATCGGCAGGGTATACAAGAGACCCAGTACTTC
few TRBJ2-1 TRBD2 TRBV20-1 CSARAGLAGVDEQFF TGCAGTGCTAGAGCCGGACTAGCGGGAGTTGATGAGCAGTTCTTC
- TRBJ2-1 - TRBV30 CAWSRGLGAEQFF TGTGCCTGGAGTCGAGGGTTGGGTGCTGAGCAGTTCTTC
- TRBJ2-3 TRBD2 TRBV18 CASSPPTVTSGRALDTQYF TGTGCCAGCTCTCCACCAACAGTAACTAGCGGGAGGGCCTTAGATACGCAGTATTTT
- TRBJ2-3 TRBD1 TRBV20-1 CSAIVGGAFTDTQYF TGCAGTGCTATTGTAGGGGGCGCTTTCACAGATACGCAGTATTTT
- TRBJ2-1 - TRBV28 CATGWGMAYNEQFF TGTGCCACCGGGTGGGGGATGGCCTACAATGAGCAGTTCTTC
many TRBJ2-3 - TRBV7-2 CASSFTGGGGGTDTQYF TGTGCCAGCAGCTTCACAGGTGGGGGCGGCGGCACAGATACGCAGTATTTT
- TRBJ2-7 - TRBV2 CASTGLGRHEQYF TGTGCCAGCACGGGGTTGGGTCGACACGAGCAGTACTTC
few TRBJ2-1 - TRBV5-6 CASSLSSEQFF TGTGCCAGCAGCTTATCTAGTGAGCAGTTCTTC
many TRBJ2-5 TRBD2 TRBV7-2 CASSVRLAGGQETQYF TGTGCCAGCAGCGTAAGACTAGCGGGAGGGCAAGAGACCCAGTACTTC
many TRBJ2-4 - TRBV28 CASSPSLEILAKNIQYF TGTGCCAGCAGTCCTTCACTTGAGATCCTAGCCAAAAACATTCAGTACTTC